The TCR beta chain under discussion was sequenced for a study of blood T cells in healthy people across ages (dated by TCRdb to about 2015). For the wider study: In model experiments, template switching captured about one uniquely barcoded TCR beta cDNA molecule for every two T cells. To track age-related changes in TCR beta repertoire diversity, the study relied on deep sequencing normalized with unique cDNA molecular identifiers. Donors were grouped into four age groups: young (average 16 years), middle-aged (39), aged (about 60) and long-lived (roughly 80). To avoid experimental bias, donors of different ages were spread randomly across the sequencing lanes. Two additional independent replicas of 1 million unique cDNA reads from the same blood draw were analyzed for two donors (one aged 18 to 29 and one aged 80 or older). The full study reports these points: Conclusive comparison of naive and antigen-experienced compartments was prevented by the profiling of bulk unsorted PBMCs. Observed TCR beta diversity per million T cells fell roughly linearly with age, and a significant reduction was already apparent by age roughly 40. A strong correlation was found between observed TCR beta diversity and the percentage of naive T cells measured by flow cytometry. Estimates of total diversity from one million sequenced T cells were regarded as lower bounds and underestimates. The CMV infection status of donors was not known, potentially confounding age-related changes in expanded clonotypes. Compared with the aged group, the long-lived group had more naive CD4+ T cells, fewer expanded clones and increased TCR diversity, suggesting age selection.

Compared with germline, V lacks 2 bases and J lacks 6 bases; bases without a gene match: 6. Per the germline V gene, MNHNS is the CDR1 and SASEGT is the CDR2. The cysteine opens and the phenylalanine closes a CDR3 of 15 amino acids. Only CDR3 DNA remains: 45 bases, in frame from the first base. Library preparation was by 5' RACE. The sequencer listed for this sample is Illumina HiSeq 2500. The second PCR ran for roughly 7 to 12 cycles and used a J-beta primer mix along with a sample-barcoded 5' primer. Each TCR beta cDNA molecule received a unique molecular identifier from a template-switch 5' adaptor carrying 12 random nucleotides. Each sample yielded at least 2.5 million CDR3-containing paired-end reads. All of the RNA was converted into first-strand cDNA using the Mint cDNA synthesis kit, with a TRBC-specific oligonucleotide serving as the primer. Following uracil-DNA glycosylase treatment, a first 18-cycle PCR with universal primers M1SS and BC2_uni_R was performed on all cDNA. In the source study's methods: Each sample was normalized by randomly selecting 1 million high-quality reads, each carrying a distinct molecular identifier. Instead of being binned into consensus sequences, reads that shared molecular identifiers were thrown out. MiTCR, with a Q25 quality threshold and the strictest error-elimination algorithm, was used for CDR3 identification, clonotype clustering and error correction. A nonparametric unseen species model using Euler transformation provided a lower-bound estimate of total TCR beta diversity. Starting from the raw public reads, TCRdb applied fastp trimming at Q25, assembled clones with MiXCR and retained in-frame beta chains. All rows with the same CDR3 protein become a single entry with the most common DNA and genes. Clone size and V and J calls follow TCRdb, not the original study. The sample table shows roughly 800,000 distinct CDR3 sequences, and about 53% are seen once. The ten biggest clones cover under 50% of the sample.

Systemically healthy Caucasian individuals from Russia, 39 in total and aged about 6 to 90 years, were included as donors. About 9.1 milliliters of peripheral blood were collected from each donor into EDTA-treated Vacutainer tubes. Ficoll-Paque density-gradient centrifugation was used to isolate PBMCs, with at least 6 million per sample. Total RNA, at least 5 micrograms per sample, was extracted from PBMCs with Trizol reagent. For every donor, flow cytometry on a PBMC aliquot measured the percentage of naive CD45RAhigh/CD27high T cells. This clonotype was detected a few times. There is no known antigen for this receptor. No base quality values were provided; no much bigger clone lies one nucleotide off.

The chain uses TRBV6-1 and TRBJ2-5; 10 bases in between match TRBD1. Sequenced: blood. The source is an elderly man in good health. The DNA sequence is TGTGCCAGCAGTGAAATAGACAGGGGGCGCAAGACCCAGTACTTC. Its product reads: CASSEIDRGRKTQYF.